This is a list of T cell receptor beta chains from one sample in a study of cytomegalovirus exposure and HLA in healthy donors. Using immunoSEQ multiplex PCR, the repertoire was profiled, and TCRdb retains in-frame clones only, with some absent. The sample includes about 160,000 clones, 75% to 85% of them seen just once. The sample taken for sequencing was PBMCs. Receptors originate from a man aged 50 or older in good health and CMV-seropositive. Both conserved end residues are part of each CDR3. D genes are given only for firm matches. Some rows mark clone size as missing; the rest say once, few, many or name a class of expanded clone.

D,V,J,size,CDR3,DNA
-,TRBV5-1,TRBJ1-2,-,CASSLAGAGYGYTF,TGCGCCAGCAGCTTAGCAGGGGCCGGCTATGGCTACACCTTC
TRBD1,TRBV7-9,TRBJ1-3,-,CASTADRFPSGNTIYF,TGTGCCAGCACCGCGGACAGGTTCCCCTCTGGAAACACCATATATTTT
TRBD2,TRBV7-6,TRBJ2-1,-,CASLGSEVRQREGTDEQFF,TGTGCCAGCCTGGGGAGCGAGGTGAGGCAGCGGGAGGGAACGGACGAGCAGTTCTTC
TRBD1,TRBV28,TRBJ1-1,-,CASIRDRGLSEAFF,TGTGCCAGCATCCGGGACAGGGGGCTGAGTGAAGCTTTCTTT
-,TRBV28,TRBJ2-2,-,CASCGTQNTGELFF,TGTGCCAGCTGCGGGACCCAGAACACCGGGGAGCTGTTTTTT
TRBD2,TRBV11-2,TRBJ2-1,many,CASSSYPQRETDEQFF,TGTGCCAGCAGCTCCTACCCTCAGCGGGAGACTGATGAGCAGTTCTTC
TRBD1,TRBV5-1,TRBJ1-1,-,CASSEGTGAPNTEAFF,TGCGCCAGCAGCGAGGGGACAGGGGCCCCGAACACTGAAGCTTTCTTT
-,TRBV21-1,TRBJ2-1,once,CASSPRGYNEQFF,TGTGCCAGCAGCCCGCGGGGATACAATGAGCAGTTCTTC
-,TRBV12-5,TRBJ1-3,-,CASGLVRGNSGNTIYF,TGTGCTAGTGGTTTGGTACGAGGGAATTCAGGAAACACCATATATTTT
TRBD2,TRBV6-5,TRBJ2-7,few,CASRPGGTPYEQYF,TGTGCCAGCAGACCGGGGGGAACGCCCTACGAGCAGTACTTC
TRBD2,TRBV5-1,TRBJ2-1,once,CASSLDGTSGYNEQFF,TGCGCCAGCAGCTTGGACGGGACTAGCGGATACAATGAGCAGTTCTTC
TRBD1,TRBV5-8,TRBJ2-2,-,CASSLRQGADTGELFF,TGTGCCAGCAGCTTACGGCAGGGGGCTGACACCGGGGAGCTGTTTTTT
-,TRBV10-1,TRBJ1-5,-,CASSGQGNQPQHF,TGCGCCAGCAGTGGACAGGGCAATCAGCCCCAGCATTTT
TRBD1,TRBV2,TRBJ1-2,-,CASSARTGLGYTF,TGTGCCAGCAGTGCCCGGACAGGGCTAGGCTACACCTTC
TRBD2,TRBV7-2,TRBJ2-1,-,CASSRLAGGPGNEQFF,TGTGCCAGCAGCCGCCTAGCGGGGGGGCCGGGCAATGAGCAGTTCTTC
-,TRBV5-6,TRBJ1-2,-,CASSETGFNGYTF,TGTGCCAGCAGCGAAACAGGGTTCAATGGCTACACCTTC
-,TRBV29-1,TRBJ1-5,-,CSVAVTGINQPQHF,TGCAGCGTTGCGGTAACAGGGATCAATCAGCCCCAGCATTTT
-,TRBV5-1,TRBJ2-6,once,CASSLASSSGANVLTF,TGCGCCAGCAGCTTAGCCTCAAGCTCTGGGGCCAACGTCCTGACTTTC
-,TRBV6-5,TRBJ1-2,-,CASSYGQHGYTF,TGTGCCAGCAGTTACGGACAACATGGCTACACCTTC
-,TRBV7-8,TRBJ1-1,-,CASSLGQGTNTEAFF,TGTGCCAGCAGCTTAGGGCAGGGGACGAACACTGAAGCTTTCTTT
-,TRBV18,TRBJ2-2,-,CASSLRSAGFGELFF,TGTGCCAGCTCACTCAGGTCGGCAGGCTTCGGGGAGCTGTTTTTT
TRBD1,TRBV7-8,TRBJ1-2,-,CASSDRTGGSHGYTF,TGTGCCAGCAGCGACAGGACAGGGGGGTCCCATGGCTACACCTTC
-,TRBV2,TRBJ2-1,-,CASSRGTGNEQFF,TGTGCCAGCAGTCGGGGTACTGGCAATGAGCAGTTCTTC
TRBD2,TRBV5-1,TRBJ2-3,-,CASSLALAGGPNPSTDTQYF,TGCGCCAGCAGCTTGGCCCTAGCGGGAGGGCCAAACCCTAGCACAGATACGCAGTATTTT
TRBD1,TRBV7-9,TRBJ2-1,once,CASSAQSGQGARNEQFF,TGTGCCAGCAGCGCCCAATCGGGACAGGGGGCGAGAAATGAGCAGTTCTTC
TRBD2,TRBV7-9,TRBJ2-1,-,CASSYGSGTFGEQFF,TGTGCCAGCAGCTATGGTAGCGGGACTTTTGGGGAGCAGTTCTTC
-,TRBV5-6,TRBJ2-3,-,CASSPDSGRADTQYF,TGTGCCAGCAGCCCGGACAGCGGCAGGGCAGATACGCAGTATTTT
-,TRBV10-1,TRBJ2-4,-,CASSESPVRGNIQYF,TGCGCCAGCAGTGAGTCGCCGGTTCGGGGAAACATTCAGTACTTC
-,TRBV2,TRBJ2-3,-,CASSERGRTDTQYF,TGTGCCAGCAGTGAACGGGGGAGGACAGATACGCAGTATTTT
-,TRBV7-9,TRBJ1-1,-,CASSSAIETEAFF,TGTGCCAGCAGCTCCGCGATAGAGACTGAAGCTTTCTTT
-,TRBV9,TRBJ1-2,-,CASSGRGSYGYTF,TGTGCCAGCAGCGGTAGGGGCAGCTATGGCTACACCTTC